These 27 T cell receptor beta chains came from one sample sequenced in a study of beta chain features in type 1 diabetes. Whole-study findings and limits: Within each of all four CD4+ subsets, Type 1 diabetes patients had TCRB CDR3s that were moderately but significantly shorter.

Their antigens remain unidentified. The entirety of the isolated RNA underwent reverse transcription, so expressed TCRB transcripts were sequenced. Here immunoSEQ multiplex PCR was the method, and the copy in TCRdb shows in-frame clones only, minus some. Among about 700,000 clones, about an eighth were seen once, and the ten largest hold 0.02% to 0.025%. The sample comprised naive CD4+ T cells from blood. These receptors all stem from a man aged 18 to 30 with type 1 diabetes.

Only a few counts were recorded for this clone. This chain links TRBV20-1 with TRBJ1-2; D ambiguous. The CDR3 loop spans 11 amino acids. The V and J ends lost 7 bases and 3 bases respectively, with 9 bases between them. From germline, CDR1 is DFQATT and CDR2 SNEGSKA (reference sequence). This CDR3 reads CSGMEDYGYTF. The CDR3 DNA reads TGCAGTGGTATGGAGGACTATGGCTACACCTTC.

The chain has TRBV7-9 and TRBJ1-2; D is perhaps TRBD1 (6 bases). Trimming removed 5 bases at V and 7 bases at J, with 11 bases between. Germline-derived CDR1 and CDR2 are SEHNR and FQNEAQ (reference sequence). The CDR3 extends over 12 amino acids. The CDR3 protein is CASSLDSGGYTF. CDR3 DNA sequence: TGTGCCAGCAGCCTGGACAGTGGTGGCTACACCTTC.

This clone was detected only a few times. The gene calls are TRBV5-1 and TRBJ2-5; D call uncertain. The germline V and J ends were trimmed by 5 bases and 2 bases, with 7 bases remaining between them. Germline assignment: CDR1 SGHRS and CDR2 YFSETQ. The CDR3 consists of 12 residues. CDR3 sequence (DNA): TGCGCCAGCAGTGTCTCTCAAGAGACCCAGTACTTC. The encoded protein is CASSVSQETQYF.

In its sample, this clone was seen a few times. V and J are TRBV2 and TRBJ2-1; 7 bases agree with TRBD2. Germline V gene data show CDR1 as SNHLY and CDR2 as FYNNEI. With 11 bases clipped from V and 5 bases from J, the junction kept 12 bases outside the gene matches. This CDR3 is built from 14 residues. The DNA of the CDR3 is TGTGCCCCAACCGTCCGGGGGGTGGACAATGAGCAGTTCTTC. This sequence encodes CAPTVRGVDNEQFF. The variable domain in full, with the rest retrieved from reference TRBV2 and TRBJ2-1, is EPEVTQTPSHQVTQMGQEVILRCVPISNHLYFYWYRQILGQKVEFLVSFYNNEISEKSEIFDDQFSVERPDGSNFTLKIRSTKLEDSAMYFCAPTVRGVDNEQFFGPGTRLTVL.

The chain uses TRBV6-5 and TRBJ2-7; a weak D match, TRBD1 (6 bases). The CDR3 totals 12 residues. Trimming removed 5 bases at V and 7 bases at J, with 12 bases between. CDR1 MNHEY and CDR2 SVGAGI come from the germline V gene. The CDR3 is CASSRTAGEQYF. In nucleotides, the CDR3 is TGTGCCAGCAGTAGGACAGCCGGGGAGCAGTACTTC.

This clone was recorded a few times. This rearrangement joins TRBV6-1 to TRBJ2-5, with 9 bases identical to TRBD1. This CDR3 has 14 residues. The V and J ends lost 7 bases and 4 bases, in that order; junction bases with no gene match: 7. Germline CDR1 reads MNHNS; CDR2 reads SASEGT. The CDR3 region has the DNA TGTGCCAGCACCCGACAGGGGGGAACAGAGACCCAGTACTTC. It encodes CASTRQGGTETQYF.

This clone has a handful of counts. The genes are TRBV25-1 and TRBJ1-4; D is undetermined. Germline values: CDR1 MGHDK, CDR2 SYGVNS. There are 15 residues in the CDR3. The V end lost 7 bases, the J end lost 7 bases, and 19 bases lay between the germline ends. The CDR3: CASIDSGWGIEKLFF. The CDR3 DNA follows: TGTGCCAGCATCGACTCAGGATGGGGTATTGAAAAACTGTTTTTT.

This chain links TRBV6-6 with TRBJ2-5; D gene ambiguous. The CDR3 length is 14 residues. Germline CDR1 is MNHNY and CDR2 is SVGAGI (reference sequence). The ends were cut back, 5 bases at V and 5 bases at J, with 15 bases in the middle. Written as DNA, the CDR3 is TGTGCCAGCAGTGGTCCCAGACCCCGGGAGACCCAGTACTTC. Its translation: CASSGPRPRETQYF.

The J gene is TRBJ2-7, the V gene TRBV4-1; a possible D gene is TRBD1 (5 bases). The germline CDR1 and CDR2 sequences are MGHRA and YSYEKL. Trimming pared 1 base from V and 1 base from J, leaving 14 bases between. The CDR3 runs to 16 residues. CDR3 amino acids: CASSQGGGRYSYEQYF. The CDR3, as DNA: TGCGCCAGCAGCCAAGGGGGCGGACGATATTCCTACGAGCAGTACTTC.

V and J are TRBV6-1 and TRBJ1-1; D is ambiguous. Germline CDR1 is MNHNS and CDR2 is SASEGT. The CDR3 totals 11 residues. The V gene lost 7 bases and the J gene lost 4 bases, with 7 bases spanning the gap. The CDR3 is CASTVFTEAFF. CDR3 coding DNA: TGTGCCAGCACCGTCTTCACTGAAGCTTTCTTT.

This rearrangement joins TRBV28 to TRBJ1-2; D gene ambiguous. The CDR3 loop spans 16 amino acids. The ends were cut back, 2 bases at V and 8 bases at J, with 21 bases in the middle. Germline V gene data show CDR1 as MDHEN and CDR2 as SYDVKM. Here the CDR3 reads CASSLTRGGVGNGYTF. DNA for the CDR3: TGTGCCAGCAGTTTAACCCGAGGCGGAGTCGGAAACGGCTACACCTTC.

This clone turned up a few times. The gene calls are TRBV6-6 and TRBJ2-7; a possible D gene is TRBD2 (5 bases). Trimming took 2 bases from V and 7 from J, leaving 6 bases between them. CDR3 length: 11 residues. Germline CDR1 MNHNY, CDR2 SVGAGI (reference sequence). CDR3 sequence: CASSYEGEQYF. The CDR3 DNA follows: TGTGCCAGCAGTTACGAGGGTGAGCAGTACTTC.

The gene calls are TRBV5-1 and TRBJ2-3; D is possibly TRBD1 or TRBD2 (6 bases each). This CDR3 is built from 16 residues. V was shortened by 1 base and J by 2 bases, with 14 bases between the two germline ends. Looked up from germline, CDR1 is SGHRS and CDR2 is YFSETQ. This CDR3 is CASSLITGRNTDTQYF. Written as DNA, the CDR3 is TGCGCCAGCAGCTTGATAACAGGGAGGAACACAGATACGCAGTATTTT.

This clone appeared a few times. V gene TRBV9 combines with J gene TRBJ1-1; D not resolved. Germline CDR1 reads SGDLS; CDR2 reads YYNGEE. Trimming stripped 0 bases from V and 1 base from J, with 7 bases between. The CDR3 covers 14 residues. The CDR3 here is CASSVVSQNTEAFF. CDR3 nucleotides: TGTGCCAGCAGCGTAGTTAGTCAGAACACTGAAGCTTTCTTT.

This clone was picked up a small number of times. This chain links TRBV30 with TRBJ2-1; perhaps TRBD1 as D (6 bases). V shed 1 base and J shed 4 bases, with 14 bases lying between them. The CDR3 runs 15 residues. Per germline, CDR1 GTSNPN and CDR2 SVGIG (reference sequence). This CDR3 reads CAWSAMGHLYNEQFF. As DNA, the CDR3 is TGTGCCTGGAGTGCTATGGGACATCTTTACAATGAGCAGTTCTTC.

This chain connects TRBV7-3 to TRBJ2-5, with D perhaps matching TRBD1 (6 bases). The germline gives CDR1 SGHTA, CDR2 FQGTGA. The CDR3 covers 16 residues. V lost 5 bases and J 5 bases, leaving 21 bases between the germline ends. The CDR3, as DNA: TGTGCCAGCAGCCCGTCGAACCAGGGGAGTAAGGAGACCCAGTACTTC. Residues: CASSPSNQGSKETQYF.

In its sample, this clone was seen a few times. J is TRBJ1-2 and V is TRBV7-2; D is possibly TRBD1 (6 bases). The CDR3 length is 17 residues. The V end was cut by 4 bases, the J end by 4 bases, with 22 bases between. CDR1 and CDR2 (germline): SGHTA, FQGNSA. The DNA of the CDR3 is TGTGCCAGCAGCTCCGGACCCACAGGGACCGGGGGCTATGGCTACACCTTC. This codes for CASSSGPTGTGGYGYTF.

As to this clone: The sample carries other DNA sequences with the same CDR3. The CDR3 DNA is TGTGCCAGCAGCCCGAGCACAGATACGCAGTATTTT. Protein sequence: CASSPSTDTQYF. V usage is TRBV7-6 and J usage is TRBJ2-3; D gene uncertain. The CDR3 is 12 amino acids. Trimming shortened V by 5 bases and J by 0 bases, and 3 bases separated the two germline ends. Per germline, CDR1 SGHVS and CDR2 FNYEAQ.

In its sample, this clone was seen a few times. This chain links TRBV7-2 with TRBJ1-6; D gene ambiguous. This CDR3 contains 12 residues. CDR1 SGHTA and CDR2 FQGNSA come from the germline V gene. Trimming took 4 bases from V and 10 from J, leaving 8 bases between them. The CDR3 nucleotides read TGTGCCAGCAGCTCCTACGGATCACCCCTCCACTTT. As protein: CASSSYGSPLHF.

This sequence joins TRBV10-3 and TRBJ2-5; the D is unclear. The germline gives CDR1 ENHRY, CDR2 SYGVKD. Deletions cut 0 bases from V and 3 bases from J, with 11 bases between. This CDR3 spans 15 amino acids. The CDR3 region is CAISESVGSEETQYF. CDR3 coding DNA: TGTGCCATCAGTGAGTCCGTAGGGTCAGAAGAGACCCAGTACTTC.

This clone occurred a few times. The chain joins TRBV6-5 to TRBJ2-3; either TRBD1 or TRBD2 may supply D (5 bases each). Trimming left V 6 bases short and J 2 bases short, with 15 bases between. The V gene's germline CDR1 is MNHEY and CDR2 SVGAGI. The CDR3 is 15 residues long. The CDR3: CASSKGRAYTDTQYF. The CDR3 DNA sequence: TGTGCCAGCAGCAAGGGACGAGCCTACACAGATACGCAGTATTTT.

This clone was found a few times. At the DNA level, this CDR3 is encoded by other sequences in the same sample as well. V gene TRBV11-2 combines with J gene TRBJ1-1; D gene ambiguous. Trimming removed 3 bases at V and 0 bases at J, with 5 bases between. Looked up from germline, CDR1 is SGHAT and CDR2 is FQNNGV. The CDR3 contains 13 residues. The CDR3 DNA sequence: TGTGCCAGCAGCTTGGAGCTGAACACTGAAGCTTTCTTT. This translates into CASSLELNTEAFF.

This clone showed up just a few times. Other DNA sequences of this sample code for an identical CDR3. This chain uses TRBV5-1 with TRBJ2-6; the D is unclear. The CDR3 contains 14 residues. Trimming shortened V by 0 bases and J by 1 base, and 2 bases separated the two germline ends. Germline V gene sequence: CDR1 SGHRS, CDR2 YFSETQ. The CDR3 nucleotides read TGCGCCAGCAGCTTGGGGTCTGGGGCCAACGTCCTGACTTTC. This codes for CASSLGSGANVLTF.

This clone has just a few counts. The chain has TRBV2 and TRBJ1-2; D not certain. The germline V and J ends were trimmed by 0 bases and 5 bases, with 10 bases remaining between them. Germline values: CDR1 SNHLY, CDR2 FYNNEI. The CDR3 loop spans 14 amino acids. CDR3 DNA: TGTGCCAGCAGTGAAGCCAGTCAAAATTATGGCTACACCTTC. Amino acids: CASSEASQNYGYTF.

Only a few counts were recorded for this clone. The chain has TRBV6-5 and TRBJ2-1; 7 positions agree with TRBD1. The ends lost 4 bases at V and 1 base at J; junction bases unmatched: 7. The CDR3 is 16 amino acids. The germline gives CDR1 MNHEY, CDR2 SVGAGI. The CDR3 sequence: CASSLLDRVSYNEQFF. CDR3 DNA: TGTGCCAGCAGTTTACTCGACAGGGTGTCCTACAATGAGCAGTTCTTC.

V is TRBV2 and J is TRBJ1-1; D not certain. The V gene's germline CDR1 is SNHLY and CDR2 FYNNEI. The CDR3 contains 13 residues. Between the trimmed V and J ends, which lost 7 bases and 1 base, there was a span of 10 bases. This chain's CDR3 is CASKGLENTEAFF. The CDR3 DNA reads TGTGCCAGCAAGGGTTTGGAGAACACTGAAGCTTTCTTT.

V gene TRBV25-1 combines with J gene TRBJ1-2; D call uncertain. Germline CDR1 and CDR2: MGHDK and SYGVNS. CDR3 length equals 12 residues. V was clipped by 3 bases and J by 8 bases, with 10 bases between them. CDR3 sequence: CASSDLRAGYTF. CDR3 nucleotide sequence: TGTGCCAGCAGTGATCTTCGTGCAGGCTACACCTTC.